The sequence of this T cell receptor (beta chain) was determined in a study of blood T cell repertoires in COVID-19. Germline CDR1 SGHTA, CDR2 FQGNSA. V was clipped by 1 base and J by 11 bases, with 14 bases between them. The CDR3 contains 13 residues. Original data processing: Amplification from reference gene primers served as the basis for estimated nucleated cell counts. TCRdb keeps only in-frame clones here, not all; method: immunoSEQ multiplex PCR. V, J and clone size reflect that table, while D and trimming were determined from the DNA. The table lists over 15,000 clones, around 80% of them singletons.

This receptor was identified in a man aged 55 to 70 with acute or convalescent COVID-19. The chain joins TRBV7-2 to TRBJ1-1, with D perhaps matching TRBD1 (6 bases). The source material was peripheral blood. The DNA for the CDR3 is TGTGCCAGCAGCTTAGACATCAGGGGACCCGCTTTCTTT. It is translated as CASSLDIRGPAFF.